Listed below are T cell receptor beta chains from one sample, sequenced in a study of blood T cell repertoires in COVID-19. Generated by immunoSEQ multiplex PCR, the TCRdb table keeps only in-frame clones and is missing some. The sample has 90,000 to 120,000 clones; about four fifths are singletons. The sequenced sample was peripheral blood. The receptor source for this set is a human donor in a cohort sampled during active COVID-19. Each CDR3 is given with its conserved first and last residue. Each record gives: J gene, V gene, D gene, clone size, CDR3 protein, CDR3 DNA. D genes are given only for firm matches. Not all rows give a size; the values are once, few, many and, for expanded clones, a class.

TRBJ2-1,TRBV3-1/TRBV3-2,NA,NA,CASSHLNEQFF,TGTGCCAGCAGCCACCTCAATGAGCAGTTCTTC
TRBJ2-1,TRBV7-8,TRBD2,NA,CASRIEPGLGEQFF,TGTGCCAGCAGGATAGAACCGGGACTAGGTGAGCAGTTCTTC
TRBJ2-7,TRBV4-3,NA,NA,CASSQDSGPYEQYF,TGCGCCAGCAGCCAAGATAGCGGACCCTACGAGCAGTACTTC
TRBJ2-7,TRBV7-2,NA,NA,CASSKDWSYEQYF,TGTGCCAGCAGCAAGGACTGGTCCTACGAGCAGTACTTC
TRBJ1-1,TRBV4-1,NA,NA,CASSQDRGNYMNTEAFF,TGCGCCAGCAGCCAAGATAGAGGAAACTACATGAACACTGAAGCTTTCTTT
TRBJ2-1,TRBV19,TRBD1,NA,CASSIMQGAMNEQFF,TGTGCCAGTAGTATCATGCAGGGGGCGATGAATGAGCAGTTCTTC
TRBJ2-5,TRBV4-3,NA,NA,CASSQGGIGETQYF,TGCGCCAGCAGCCAGGGCGGGATCGGAGAGACCCAGTACTTC
TRBJ1-2,TRBV30,TRBD1,NA,CAWSDGQGLGYTF,TGTGCCTGGAGTGACGGACAGGGGCTTGGCTACACCTTC
TRBJ2-3,TRBV5-1,NA,NA,CASSLEQGGTDTQYF,TGCGCCAGCAGCTTGGAACAGGGAGGCACAGATACGCAGTATTTT
TRBJ2-3,TRBV9,NA,NA,CASGRTDTQYF,TGTGCCAGCGGCCGCACAGATACGCAGTATTTT
TRBJ1-1,TRBV19,TRBD1,NA,CASSIRTGGLTEAFF,TGTGCCAGTAGTATAAGAACAGGGGGCCTGACTGAAGCTTTCTTT
TRBJ2-7,TRBV28,NA,NA,CASSRGGVSSYEQYF,TGTGCCAGCAGTCGAGGGGGGGTTAGCTCCTACGAGCAGTACTTC
TRBJ2-1,TRBV29-1,TRBD2,NA,CSVDWAARQAGGLRSYNEQFF,TGCAGCGTTGACTGGGCCGCCCGGCAAGCGGGAGGCCTACGCTCCTACAATGAGCAGTTCTTC
TRBJ2-7,TRBV3-1/TRBV3-2,NA,NA,CASSQRSYEQYF,TGTGCCAGCAGCCAACGGTCCTACGAGCAGTACTTC
TRBJ1-5,TRBV5-6,NA,once,CASSLARVSNQPQHF,TGTGCCAGCAGCTTGGCCCGGGTTAGCAATCAGCCCCAGCATTTT
TRBJ1-2,TRBV7-2,TRBD1,NA,CASSPGQGRDGYTF,TGTGCCAGCAGCCCGGGACAGGGGCGCGATGGCTACACCTTC
TRBJ2-1,TRBV6-5,TRBD2,NA,CAILPLGRVDNEQFF,TGTGCCATCCTTCCTCTCGGGAGGGTTGACAATGAGCAGTTCTTC
TRBJ2-1,TRBV29-1,NA,NA,CSVGSRGAYNEQFF,TGCAGCGTTGGTAGCAGGGGGGCCTACAATGAGCAGTTCTTC
TRBJ2-3,TRBV7-9,TRBD2,NA,CASVPQRDGTDTQYF,TGTGCCAGCGTCCCCCAGCGGGATGGCACAGATACGCAGTATTTT
TRBJ1-2,TRBV7-6,TRBD1,NA,CASSRSTGTYINYGYTF,TGTGCCAGCAGCAGATCGACAGGGACCTACATTAACTATGGCTACACCTTC
TRBJ2-3,TRBV19,TRBD2,NA,CASSIVGGTYTDTQYF,TGTGCCAGTAGTATAGTGGGAGGGACCTACACAGATACGCAGTATTTT
TRBJ2-1,TRBV6-5,NA,NA,CASGTGGSSYNEQFF,TGTGCCAGCGGTACTGGTGGGAGCTCCTACAATGAGCAGTTCTTC
TRBJ2-1,TRBV7-2,TRBD2,NA,CASSLMGLAGVGEQFF,TGTGCCAGCAGCTTGATGGGACTAGCGGGAGTGGGTGAGCAGTTCTTC
TRBJ1-3,TRBV7-2,TRBD1,NA,CASSLNGVRQGRGGNTIYF,TGTGCCAGCAGCCTAAATGGAGTCAGACAGGGACGGGGAGGAAACACCATATATTTT
TRBJ2-2,TRBV5-1,NA,NA,CASSPAGTNTGELFF,TGCGCCAGCAGCCCTGCGGGAACGAACACCGGGGAGCTGTTTTTT
TRBJ2-1,TRBV5-1,TRBD2,NA,CASSSTSGKSSYNEQFF,TGCGCCAGCAGCAGCACTAGCGGCAAGAGCTCCTACAATGAGCAGTTCTTC
TRBJ2-1,TRBV20-1,TRBD2,NA,CSASKLAGGGSYNEQFF,TGCAGTGCTAGTAAACTAGCGGGAGGGGGCTCCTACAATGAGCAGTTCTTC
TRBJ2-3,TRBV9,TRBD2,NA,CASSSRPSGTDTQYF,TGTGCCAGCAGCTCCCGGCCTAGCGGTACAGATACGCAGTATTTT
TRBJ2-1,TRBV11-3,NA,NA,CASSLFREGAYNEQFF,TGTGCCAGCAGCTTATTTCGAGAGGGAGCCTACAATGAGCAGTTCTTC
TRBJ2-2,TRBV3-1/TRBV3-2,TRBD2,once,CASSQDTAGGSGGELFF,TGTGCCAGCAGCCAAGATACAGCGGGAGGGAGTGGCGGGGAGCTGTTTTTT
TRBJ2-7,TRBV9,NA,NA,CASSVGLGVYEQYF,TGTGCCAGCAGCGTAGGCCTGGGAGTGTACGAGCAGTACTTC
TRBJ1-4,TRBV5-6,TRBD1,NA,CASSLSGTGGRNEKLFF,TGTGCCAGCAGCCTTTCCGGGACAGGGGGCCGGAATGAAAAACTGTTTTTT
TRBJ1-1,TRBV5-1,NA,medium-sized,CASNQGRGVTEAFF,TGCGCCAGCAACCAGGGGAGGGGTGTCACTGAAGCTTTCTTT
TRBJ2-3,TRBV6-6,TRBD1,NA,CASSLDRGSGTDTQYF,TGTGCCAGCAGCCTAGACAGGGGATCAGGCACAGATACGCAGTATTTT
TRBJ1-5,TRBV27,NA,NA,CASSPLNNQPQHF,TGTGCCAGCAGCCCCCTAAACAATCAGCCCCAGCATTTT
TRBJ2-5,TRBV28,TRBD2,NA,CASSLVAGEETQYF,TGTGCCAGCAGTTTAGTTGCGGGAGAAGAGACCCAGTACTTC
TRBJ2-2,TRBV9,NA,NA,CASSKRVNTGELFF,TGTGCCAGCAGTAAGCGGGTGAACACCGGGGAGCTGTTTTTT